The sequence of this T cell receptor (beta chain) was determined in a study of blood T cell repertoires in COVID-19. The wider study: Nucleic acid was either cDNA or gDNA, and it came from T cells, B-cell-depleted T cells, or PBMCs.

The V end was cut by 7 bases, the J end by 0 bases, with 14 bases between. Per the germline V gene, CDR1 is LGHDT and CDR2 is YNNKEL (reference sequence). This CDR3 is built from 15 residues. Original data processing: For nucleated cells, counts were estimated from reference gene primer amplification. Here immunoSEQ multiplex PCR was the method, and the copy in TCRdb shows in-frame clones only, minus some. The DNA was the basis for D and trimming; V, J and clone size are from that table. The table includes tens of thousands of clones, approximately 88% detected once. The receptor's source is a human donor in a cohort sampled during active COVID-19. Sequencing input: peripheral blood. The chain carries TRBV3-1 (or the pseudogene TRBV3-2) and TRBJ2-3, with a possible D match to TRBD2 (6 bases). The CDR3 nucleotides read TGTGCCAGCAAGCCAGCGGGTTCTAGCACAGATACGCAGTATTTT. It translates to CASKPAGSSTDTQYF.